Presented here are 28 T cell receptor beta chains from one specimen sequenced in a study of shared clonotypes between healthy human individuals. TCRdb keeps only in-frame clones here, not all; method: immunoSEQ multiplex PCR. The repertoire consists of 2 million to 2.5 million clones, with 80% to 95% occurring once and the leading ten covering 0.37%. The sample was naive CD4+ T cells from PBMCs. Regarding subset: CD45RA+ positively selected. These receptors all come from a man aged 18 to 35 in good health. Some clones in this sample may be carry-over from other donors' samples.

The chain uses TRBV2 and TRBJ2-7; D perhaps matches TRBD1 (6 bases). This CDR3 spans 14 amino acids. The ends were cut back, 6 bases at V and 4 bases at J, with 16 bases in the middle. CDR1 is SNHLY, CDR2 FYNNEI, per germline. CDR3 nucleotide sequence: TGTGCCAGCAGACCAGGGGTTGGGGGATACGAGCAGTACTTC. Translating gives CASRPGVGGYEQYF.

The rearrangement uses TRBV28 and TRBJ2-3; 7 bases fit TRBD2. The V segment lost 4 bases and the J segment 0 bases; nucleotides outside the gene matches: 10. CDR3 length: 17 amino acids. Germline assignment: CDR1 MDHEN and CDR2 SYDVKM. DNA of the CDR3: TGTGCCAGCAGTTCCGGCGGGAGCGGGGCTAGCACAGATACGCAGTATTTT. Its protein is CASSSGGSGASTDTQYF.

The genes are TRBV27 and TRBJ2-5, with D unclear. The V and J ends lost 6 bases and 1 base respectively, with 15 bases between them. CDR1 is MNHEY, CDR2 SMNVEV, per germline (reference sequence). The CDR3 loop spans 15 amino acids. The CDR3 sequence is CASSRADETQETQYF. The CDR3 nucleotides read TGTGCCAGCAGCCGGGCCGACGAAACCCAAGAGACCCAGTACTTC.

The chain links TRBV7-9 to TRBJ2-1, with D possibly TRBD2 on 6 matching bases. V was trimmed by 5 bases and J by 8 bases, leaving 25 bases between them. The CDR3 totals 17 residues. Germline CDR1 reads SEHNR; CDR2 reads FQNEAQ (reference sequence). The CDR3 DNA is TGTGCCAGCAGCCCAATAGCGGCGAGAGATCATCCCCATGAGCAGTTCTTC. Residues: CASSPIAARDHPHEQFF.

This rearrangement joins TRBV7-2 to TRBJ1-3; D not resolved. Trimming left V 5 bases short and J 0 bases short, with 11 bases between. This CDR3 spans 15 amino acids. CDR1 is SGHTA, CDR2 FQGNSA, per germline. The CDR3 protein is CASSRGFSSGNTIYF. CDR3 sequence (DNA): TGTGCCAGCAGCAGAGGGTTCAGCTCTGGAAACACCATATATTTT. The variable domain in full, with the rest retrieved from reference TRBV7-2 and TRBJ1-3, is GAGVSQSPSNKVTEKGKDVELRCDPISGHTALYWYRQSLGQGLEFLIYFQGNSAPDKSGLPSDRFSAERTGGSVSTLTIQRTQQEDSAVYLCASSRGFSSGNTIYFGEGSWLTVV.

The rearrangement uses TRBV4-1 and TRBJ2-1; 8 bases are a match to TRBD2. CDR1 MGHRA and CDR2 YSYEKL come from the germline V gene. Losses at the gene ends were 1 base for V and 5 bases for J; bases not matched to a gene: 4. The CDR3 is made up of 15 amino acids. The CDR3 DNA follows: TGCGCCAGCAGCCAAGTGGGGACTAGAAACAATGAGCAGTTCTTC. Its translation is CASSQVGTRNNEQFF.

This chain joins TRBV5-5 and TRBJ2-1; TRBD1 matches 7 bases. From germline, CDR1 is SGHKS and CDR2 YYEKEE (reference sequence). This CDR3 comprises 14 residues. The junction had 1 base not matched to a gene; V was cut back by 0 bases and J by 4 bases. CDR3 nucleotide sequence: TGTGCCAGCAGCTTGGAGACAGGGTACAATGAGCAGTTCTTC. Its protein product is CASSLETGYNEQFF. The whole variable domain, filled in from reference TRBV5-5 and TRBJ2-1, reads DAGVTQSPTHLIKTRGQQVTLRCSPISGHKSVSWYQQVLGQGPQFIFQYYEKEERGRGNFPDRFSARQFPNYSSELNVNALLLGDSALYLCASSLETGYNEQFFGPGTRLTVL.

The CDR3 protein is CASRTTGDTEAFF. The CDR3 DNA sequence: TGTGCCAGCAGGACCACAGGGGACACTGAAGCTTTCTTT. This sequence joins TRBV2 and TRBJ1-1; 7 positions match TRBD1. CDR1 and CDR2 (germline): SNHLY, FYNNEI. Germline trimming cut 6 bases from V and 3 bases from J; bases unmatched to any gene: 4. This CDR3 is built from 13 residues.

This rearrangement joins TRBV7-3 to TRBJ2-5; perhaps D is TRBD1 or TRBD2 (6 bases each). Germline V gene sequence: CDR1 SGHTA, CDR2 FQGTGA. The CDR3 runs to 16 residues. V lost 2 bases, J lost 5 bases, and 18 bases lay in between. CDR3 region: CASSLGRGRVTETQYF. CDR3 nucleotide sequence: TGTGCCAGCAGCTTAGGCCGGGGGCGCGTAACTGAGACCCAGTACTTC. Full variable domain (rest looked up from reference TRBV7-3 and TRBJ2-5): GAGVSQTPSNKVTEKGKYVELRCDPISGHTALYWYRQSLGQGPEFLIYFQGTGAADDSGLPNDRFFAVRPEGSVSTLKIQRTERGDSAVYLCASSLGRGRVTETQYFGPGTRLLVL.

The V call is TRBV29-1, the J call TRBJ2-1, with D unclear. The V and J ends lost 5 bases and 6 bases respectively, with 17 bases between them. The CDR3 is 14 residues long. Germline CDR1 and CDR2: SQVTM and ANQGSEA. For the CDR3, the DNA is TGCAGCGTTACTGGGCGGCATGATATCAATGAGCAGTTCTTC. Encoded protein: CSVTGRHDINEQFF.

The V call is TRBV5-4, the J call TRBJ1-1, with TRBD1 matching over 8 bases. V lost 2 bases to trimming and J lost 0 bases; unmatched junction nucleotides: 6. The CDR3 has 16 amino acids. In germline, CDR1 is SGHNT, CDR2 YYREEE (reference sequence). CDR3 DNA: TGTGCCAGCAGCTTCGCAGGGGGCGCGGTGAACACTGAAGCTTTCTTT. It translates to CASSFAGGAVNTEAFF.

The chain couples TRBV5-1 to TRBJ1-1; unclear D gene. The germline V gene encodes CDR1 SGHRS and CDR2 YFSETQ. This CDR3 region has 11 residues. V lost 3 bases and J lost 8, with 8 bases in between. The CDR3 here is CASSSSYEAFF. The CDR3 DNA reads TGCGCCAGCAGCTCAAGTTACGAAGCTTTCTTT.

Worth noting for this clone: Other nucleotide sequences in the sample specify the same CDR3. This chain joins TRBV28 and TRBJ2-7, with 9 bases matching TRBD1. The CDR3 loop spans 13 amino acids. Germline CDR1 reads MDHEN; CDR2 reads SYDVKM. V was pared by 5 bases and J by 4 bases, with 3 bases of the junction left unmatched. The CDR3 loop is CASSPGQGYEQYF. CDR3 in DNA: TGTGCCAGCAGTCCCGGACAGGGGTACGAGCAGTACTTC. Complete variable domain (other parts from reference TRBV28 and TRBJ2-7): DVKVTQSSRYLVKRTGEKVFLECVQDMDHENMFWYRQDPGLGLRLIYFSYDVKMKEKGDIPEGYSVSREKKERFSLILESASTNQTSMYLCASSPGQGYEQYFGPGTRLTVT.

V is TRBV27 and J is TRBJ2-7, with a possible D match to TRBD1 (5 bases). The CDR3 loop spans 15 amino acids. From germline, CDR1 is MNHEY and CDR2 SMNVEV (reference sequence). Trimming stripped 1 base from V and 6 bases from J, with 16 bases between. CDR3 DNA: TGTGCCAGCAGTTTATTCCGACAGACCCTCAGCGAGCAGTACTTC. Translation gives CASSLFRQTLSEQYF.

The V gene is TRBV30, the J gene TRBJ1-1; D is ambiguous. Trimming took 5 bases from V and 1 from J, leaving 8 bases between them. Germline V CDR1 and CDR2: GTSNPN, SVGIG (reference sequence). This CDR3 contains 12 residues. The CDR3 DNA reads TGTGCCTGGGGTCTTAGGAACACTGAAGCTTTCTTT. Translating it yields CAWGLRNTEAFF.

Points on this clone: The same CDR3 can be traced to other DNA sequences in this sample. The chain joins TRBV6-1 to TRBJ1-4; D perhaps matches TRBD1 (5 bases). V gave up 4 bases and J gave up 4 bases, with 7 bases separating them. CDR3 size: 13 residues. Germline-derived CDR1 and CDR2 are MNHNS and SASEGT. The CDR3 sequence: CASSGQGNEKLFF. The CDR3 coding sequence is TGTGCCAGCAGTGGTCAGGGTAATGAAAAACTGTTTTTT.

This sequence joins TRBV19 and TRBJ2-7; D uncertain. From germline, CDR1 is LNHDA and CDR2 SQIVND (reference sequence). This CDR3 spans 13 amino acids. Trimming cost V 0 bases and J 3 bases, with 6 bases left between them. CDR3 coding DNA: TGTGCCAGTAGTATAGATCTTAGCTACGAGCAGTACTTC. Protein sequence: CASSIDLSYEQYF.

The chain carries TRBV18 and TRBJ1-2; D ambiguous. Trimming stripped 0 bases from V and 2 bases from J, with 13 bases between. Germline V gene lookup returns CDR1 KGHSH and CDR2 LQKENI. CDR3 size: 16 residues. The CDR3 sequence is CASSPPREIRNYGYTF. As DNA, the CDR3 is TGTGCCAGCTCACCACCGAGGGAGATACGAAACTATGGCTACACCTTC.

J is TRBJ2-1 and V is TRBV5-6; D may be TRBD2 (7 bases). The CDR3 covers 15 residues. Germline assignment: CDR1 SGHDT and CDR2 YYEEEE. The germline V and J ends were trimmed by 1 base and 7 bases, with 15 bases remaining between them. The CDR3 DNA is TGTGCCAGCAGCTTGAGGGGGGGCCTTTATAATGAGCAGTTCTTC. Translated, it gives CASSLRGGLYNEQFF.

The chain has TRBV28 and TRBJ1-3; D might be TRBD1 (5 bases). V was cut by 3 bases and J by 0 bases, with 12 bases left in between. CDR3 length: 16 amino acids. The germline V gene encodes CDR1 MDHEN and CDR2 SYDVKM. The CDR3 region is CASSLGRGYSGNTIYF. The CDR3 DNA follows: TGTGCCAGCAGTTTGGGTAGGGGCTACTCTGGAAACACCATATATTTT.

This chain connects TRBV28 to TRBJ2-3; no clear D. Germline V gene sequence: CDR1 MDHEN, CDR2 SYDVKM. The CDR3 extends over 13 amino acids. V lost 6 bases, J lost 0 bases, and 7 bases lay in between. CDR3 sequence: CASRKVSTDTQYF. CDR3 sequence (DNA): TGTGCCAGCAGGAAGGTCAGCACAGATACGCAGTATTTT.

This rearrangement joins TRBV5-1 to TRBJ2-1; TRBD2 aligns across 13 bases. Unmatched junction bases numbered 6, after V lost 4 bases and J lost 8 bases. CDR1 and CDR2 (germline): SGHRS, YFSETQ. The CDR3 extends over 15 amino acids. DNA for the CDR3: TGCGCCAGCAGCCTAGGGACTAGCGGGATCGATGAGCAGTTCTTC. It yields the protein CASSLGTSGIDEQFF.

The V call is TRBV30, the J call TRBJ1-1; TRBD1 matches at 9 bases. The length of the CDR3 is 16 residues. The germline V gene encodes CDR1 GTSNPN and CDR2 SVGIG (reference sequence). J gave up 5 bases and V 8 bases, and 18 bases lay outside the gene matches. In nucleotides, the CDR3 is TGTGCCGGATACCCGACAGGGGGTAAAGGAAGAACTGAAGCTTTCTTT. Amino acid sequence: CAGYPTGGKGRTEAFF.

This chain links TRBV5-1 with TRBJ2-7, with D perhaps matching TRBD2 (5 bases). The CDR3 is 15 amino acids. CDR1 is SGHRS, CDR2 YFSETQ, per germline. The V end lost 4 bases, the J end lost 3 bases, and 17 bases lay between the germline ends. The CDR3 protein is CASSLTRAGNYEQYF. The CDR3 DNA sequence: TGCGCCAGCAGCCTGACGCGGGCCGGGAACTACGAGCAGTACTTC.

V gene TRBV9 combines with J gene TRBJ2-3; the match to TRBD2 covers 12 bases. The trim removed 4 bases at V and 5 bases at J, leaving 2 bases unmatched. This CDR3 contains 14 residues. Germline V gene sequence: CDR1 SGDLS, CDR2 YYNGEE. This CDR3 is CASSKGLAGDTQYF. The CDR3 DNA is TGTGCCAGCAGCAAGGGACTAGCGGGAGATACGCAGTATTTT.

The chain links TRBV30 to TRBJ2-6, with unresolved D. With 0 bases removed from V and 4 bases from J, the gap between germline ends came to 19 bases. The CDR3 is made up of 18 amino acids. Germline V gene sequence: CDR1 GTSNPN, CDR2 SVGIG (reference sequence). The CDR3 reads CAWSVGRTSFGGANVLTF. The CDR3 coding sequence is TGTGCCTGGAGTGTAGGACGGACCTCCTTTGGAGGGGCCAACGTCCTGACTTTC.

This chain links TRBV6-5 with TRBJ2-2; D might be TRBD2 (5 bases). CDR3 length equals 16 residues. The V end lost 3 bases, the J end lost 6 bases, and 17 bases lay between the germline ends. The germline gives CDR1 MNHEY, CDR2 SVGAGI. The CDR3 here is CASSYDSRGRAGELFF. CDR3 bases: TGTGCCAGCAGTTATGATTCGAGAGGGCGGGCCGGGGAGCTGTTTTTT.

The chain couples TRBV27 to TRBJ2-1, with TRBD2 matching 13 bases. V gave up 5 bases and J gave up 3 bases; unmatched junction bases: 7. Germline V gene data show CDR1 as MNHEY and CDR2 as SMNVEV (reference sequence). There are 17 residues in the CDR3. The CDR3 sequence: CASSPRLAGGNYNEQFF. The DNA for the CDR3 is TGTGCCAGCAGTCCAAGACTAGCGGGAGGTAACTACAATGAGCAGTTCTTC.